This T cell receptor (beta chain) comes out of a study of blood T cells in healthy people across ages. Unmatched junction bases numbered 7, after V lost 5 bases and J lost 5 bases. The CDR3 spans 14 residues. Per the germline V gene, CDR1 is DFQATT and CDR2 is SNEGSKA (reference sequence). Aged about 6 to 95, donors were systemically healthy Caucasians from Russia. The study, taken as a whole, reports: Correlation between TCR beta diversity and naive T cell percentage was strong.

Through a sample-barcoded 5' primer and a J-beta primer mix, a second PCR was run for roughly 6 to 11 cycles. MiXCR, applied by TCRdb to the 5' RACE reads, yields one record per CDR3 protein. The sample records over 300,000 distinct CDR3 sequences, approximately 52% being singletons. Of note for this clonotype: Antigen specificity is unknown.

The TCR comes from a man in his sixties in good health. The chain links TRBV20-1 to TRBJ1-4; 8 bases align to TRBD1. The specimen sequenced was blood. In DNA form, the CDR3 reads TGCAGTGCTCCCAGACAGGGGAGGAATGAAAAACTGTTTTTT. Protein: CSAPRQGRNEKLFF.